This T cell receptor beta chain appears in the sequencing data of a study of early T cells in non-severe SARS-CoV-2 infection. Study overall: Sequenced material consisted of bulk RNA (from unsorted whole blood), and chains were unpaired. General observations from the study: Anti-spike CD8 specificities were favored by VDJdb matching, whose results missed private and CD4 specificities.

This clonotype showed up many times. Its antigen is not identified. Each cDNA molecule carried a unique molecular identifier. One entry per CDR3 protein results from TCRdb running MiXCR on the 5' RACE reads. This repertoire shows more than 20,000 distinct CDR3 sequences, 4% to 5.5% found once; its top ten account for around 4.2%. V was pared by 3 bases and J by 1 base, with 4 bases of the junction left unmatched. This CDR3 comprises 15 residues. Looked up from germline, CDR1 is SNHLY and CDR2 is FYNNEI. Sequencing used whole blood. This chain uses TRBV2 with TRBJ2-5, with 8 bases matching TRBD1. This clonotype was sampled from an adult who was a healthcare worker with PCR-confirmed SARS-CoV-2 infection or an uninfected control (not recorded which). For the CDR3, the DNA is TGTGCCAGCAGTGAGGAAGGGACAGGCCAAGAGACCCAGTACTTC. This translates into CASSEEGTGQETQYF. The variable domain in full, with the rest retrieved from reference TRBV2 and TRBJ2-5, is EPEVTQTPSHQVTQMGQEVILRCVPISNHLYFYWYRQILGQKVEFLVSFYNNEISEKSEIFDDQFSVERPDGSNFTLKIRSTKLEDSAMYFCASSEEGTGQETQYFGPGTRLLVL.